The subject of this entry is one TCR beta chain. Assay used: immunoSEQ multiplex PCR; TCRdb lists only in-frame clones, some missing. The sample records hundreds of thousands of clones, around 88% being singletons. The data were obtained in a study of blood T cell repertoires in COVID-19. This CDR3 is 19 amino acids long. The J gene is TRBJ1-2, the V gene TRBV12-2; the table names TRBD1, a call not compared with the DNA. TRBV12-2 is termed a pseudogene. The receptor comes from a woman under 40 who had recovered from COVID-19. Sequences were obtained from PBMCs or T cells enriched from blood (not recorded which). This CDR3 reads CASRLVATDRGQPYYGYTF. The CDR3 DNA reads TGTGCAAGTCGCTTAGTGGCGACCGACAGGGGGCAGCCCTACTATGGCTACACCTTC.